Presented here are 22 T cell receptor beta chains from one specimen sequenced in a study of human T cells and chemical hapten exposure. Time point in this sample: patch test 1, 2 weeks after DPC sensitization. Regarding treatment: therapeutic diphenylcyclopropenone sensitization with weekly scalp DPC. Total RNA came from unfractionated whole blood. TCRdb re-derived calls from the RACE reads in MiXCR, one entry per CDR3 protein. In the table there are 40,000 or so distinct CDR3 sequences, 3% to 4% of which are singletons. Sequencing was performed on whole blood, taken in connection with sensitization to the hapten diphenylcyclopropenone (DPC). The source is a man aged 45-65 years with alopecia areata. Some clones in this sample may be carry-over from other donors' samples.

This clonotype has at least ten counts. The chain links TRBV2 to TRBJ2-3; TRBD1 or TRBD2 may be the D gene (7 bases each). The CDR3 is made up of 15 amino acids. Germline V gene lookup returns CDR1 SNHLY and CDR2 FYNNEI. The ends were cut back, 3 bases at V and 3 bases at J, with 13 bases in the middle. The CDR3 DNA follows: TGTGCCAGCAGTGATAGACAGGGAGGGACAGATACGCAGTATTTT. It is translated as CASSDRQGGTDTQYF.

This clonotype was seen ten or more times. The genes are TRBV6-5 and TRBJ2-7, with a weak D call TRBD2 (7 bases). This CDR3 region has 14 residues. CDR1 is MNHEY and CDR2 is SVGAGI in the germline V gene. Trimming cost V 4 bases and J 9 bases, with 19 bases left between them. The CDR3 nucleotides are TGTGCCAGCAGTTCCCCATCGGGGGGCATTCGGCAGTACTTC. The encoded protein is CASSSPSGGIRQYF.

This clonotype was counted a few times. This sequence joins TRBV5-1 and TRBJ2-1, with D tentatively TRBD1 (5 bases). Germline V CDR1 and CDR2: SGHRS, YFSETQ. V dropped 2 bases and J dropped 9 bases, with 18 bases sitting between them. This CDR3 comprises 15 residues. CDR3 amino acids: CASSLLLEGVGEQFF. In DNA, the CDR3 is TGCGCCAGCAGCTTATTATTGGAAGGGGTTGGTGAGCAGTTCTTC.

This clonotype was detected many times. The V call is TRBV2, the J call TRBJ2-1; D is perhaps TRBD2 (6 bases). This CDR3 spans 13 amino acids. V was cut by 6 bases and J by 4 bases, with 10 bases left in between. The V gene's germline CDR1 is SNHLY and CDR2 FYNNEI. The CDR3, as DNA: TGTGCCAGCAGCGGGAGTCTATACAATGAGCAGTTCTTC. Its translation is CASSGSLYNEQFF.

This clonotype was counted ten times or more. The CDR3 DNA reads as TGCAGCGTTGACAGGGGGCCCTACAATGAGCAGTTCTTC. This translates into CSVDRGPYNEQFF. This rearrangement joins TRBV29-1 to TRBJ2-1; TRBD1 aligns across 8 bases. Per germline, CDR1 SQVTM and CDR2 ANQGSEA. J was trimmed by 2 bases and V by 3 bases; bases with no gene match: 0. This CDR3 comprises 13 residues.

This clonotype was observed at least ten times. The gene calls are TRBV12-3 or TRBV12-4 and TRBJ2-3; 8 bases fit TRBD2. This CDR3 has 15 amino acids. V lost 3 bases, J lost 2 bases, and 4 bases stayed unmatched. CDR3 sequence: CASSLLAGITDTQYF. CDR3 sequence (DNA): TGTGCCAGCAGTTTGTTAGCGGGGATCACAGATACGCAGTATTTT.

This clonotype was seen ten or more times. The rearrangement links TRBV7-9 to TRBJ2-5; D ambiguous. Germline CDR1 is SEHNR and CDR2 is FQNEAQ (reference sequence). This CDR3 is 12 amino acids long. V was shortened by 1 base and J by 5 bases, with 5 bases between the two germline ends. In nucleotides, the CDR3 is TGTGCCAGCAGCTTAGTGCCCGAGACCCAGTACTTC. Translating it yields CASSLVPETQYF. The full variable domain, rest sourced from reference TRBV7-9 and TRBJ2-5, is DTGVSQNPRHKITKRGQNVTFRCDPISEHNRLYWYRQTLGQGPEFLTYFQNEAQLEKSRLLSDRFSAERPKGSFSTLEIQRTEQGDSAMYLCASSLVPETQYFGPGTRLLVL.

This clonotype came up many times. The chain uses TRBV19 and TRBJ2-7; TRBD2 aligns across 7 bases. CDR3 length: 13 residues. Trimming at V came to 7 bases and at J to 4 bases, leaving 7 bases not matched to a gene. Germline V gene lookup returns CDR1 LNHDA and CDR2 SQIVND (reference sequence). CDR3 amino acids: CASIPPGGYEQYF. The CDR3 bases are TGTGCCAGTATTCCCCCGGGAGGATACGAGCAGTACTTC.

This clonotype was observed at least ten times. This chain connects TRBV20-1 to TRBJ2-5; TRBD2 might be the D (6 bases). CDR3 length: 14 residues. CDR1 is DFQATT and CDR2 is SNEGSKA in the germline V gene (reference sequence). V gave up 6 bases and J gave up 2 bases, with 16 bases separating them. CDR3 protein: CSASFLRGQETQYF. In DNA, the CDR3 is TGCAGTGCCAGTTTCCTCCGGGGGCAAGAGACCCAGTACTTC.

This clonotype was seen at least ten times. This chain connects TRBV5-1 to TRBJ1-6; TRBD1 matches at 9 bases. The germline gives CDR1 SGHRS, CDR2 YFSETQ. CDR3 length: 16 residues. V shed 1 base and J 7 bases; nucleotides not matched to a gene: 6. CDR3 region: CASSLFLDRGNSPLHF. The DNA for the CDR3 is TGCGCCAGCAGCTTGTTCCTGGACAGGGGAAATTCACCCCTCCACTTT. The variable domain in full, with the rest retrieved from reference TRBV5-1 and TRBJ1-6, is KAGVTQTPRYLIKTRGQQVTLSCSPISGHRSVSWYQQTPGQGLQFLFEYFSETQRNKGNFPGRFSGRQFSNSRSEMNVSTLELGDSALYLCASSLFLDRGNSPLHFGNGTRLTVT.

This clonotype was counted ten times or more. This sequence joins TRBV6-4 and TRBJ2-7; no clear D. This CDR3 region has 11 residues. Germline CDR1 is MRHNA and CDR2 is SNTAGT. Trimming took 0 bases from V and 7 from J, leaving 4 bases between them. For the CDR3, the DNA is TGTGCCAGCAGTGACTCGGGTGAGCAGTACTTC. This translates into CASSDSGEQYF.

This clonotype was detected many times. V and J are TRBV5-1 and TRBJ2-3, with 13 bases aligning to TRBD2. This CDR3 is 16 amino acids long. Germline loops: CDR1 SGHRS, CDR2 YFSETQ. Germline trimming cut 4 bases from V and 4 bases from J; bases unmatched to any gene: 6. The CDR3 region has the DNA TGCGCCAGCAGCGAGGGACTAGCGGGATTGGCAGATACGCAGTATTTT. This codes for CASSEGLAGLADTQYF.

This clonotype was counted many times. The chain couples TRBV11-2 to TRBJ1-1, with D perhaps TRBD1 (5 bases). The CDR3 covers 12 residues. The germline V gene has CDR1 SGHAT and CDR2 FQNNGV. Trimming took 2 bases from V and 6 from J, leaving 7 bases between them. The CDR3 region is CASSLPGPEAFF. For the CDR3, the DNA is TGTGCCAGCAGCTTACCAGGGCCTGAAGCTTTCTTT.

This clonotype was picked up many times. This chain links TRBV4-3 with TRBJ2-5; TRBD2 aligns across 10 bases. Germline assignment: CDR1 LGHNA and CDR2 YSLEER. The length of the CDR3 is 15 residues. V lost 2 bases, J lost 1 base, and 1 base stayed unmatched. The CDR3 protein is CASSQTSGTQETQYF. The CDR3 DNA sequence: TGCGCCAGCAGCCAAACTAGCGGGACCCAAGAGACCCAGTACTTC.

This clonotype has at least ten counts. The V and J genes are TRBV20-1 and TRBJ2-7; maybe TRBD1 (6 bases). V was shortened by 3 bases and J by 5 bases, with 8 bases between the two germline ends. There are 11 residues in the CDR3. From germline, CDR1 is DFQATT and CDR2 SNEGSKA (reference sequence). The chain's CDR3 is CSASQGNEQYF. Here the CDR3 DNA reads TGCAGTGCTAGCCAGGGGAACGAGCAGTACTTC.

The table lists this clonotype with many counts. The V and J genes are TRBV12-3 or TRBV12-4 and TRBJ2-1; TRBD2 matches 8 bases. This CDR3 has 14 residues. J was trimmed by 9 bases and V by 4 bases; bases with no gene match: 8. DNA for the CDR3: TGTGCCAGCAGTTCCGGGACTAGGAGCGGTGAGCAGTTCTTC. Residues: CASSSGTRSGEQFF.

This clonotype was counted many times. The CDR3, as DNA: TGTGCCAGCAGCGCGGAGGGGAGCACCGGGGAGCTGTTTTTT. It encodes CASSAEGSTGELFF. The chain carries TRBV5-4 and TRBJ2-2; possible D gene TRBD2, 6 bases. V dropped 4 bases and J dropped 4 bases, with 11 bases sitting between them. Per germline, CDR1 SGHNT and CDR2 YYREEE (reference sequence). There are 14 residues in the CDR3.

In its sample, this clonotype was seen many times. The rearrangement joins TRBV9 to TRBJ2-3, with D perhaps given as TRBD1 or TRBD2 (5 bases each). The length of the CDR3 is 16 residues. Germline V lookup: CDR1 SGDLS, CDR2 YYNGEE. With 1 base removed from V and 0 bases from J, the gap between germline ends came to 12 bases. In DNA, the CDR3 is TGTGCCAGCAGCGTATCTGGGACGCCTAGCACAGATACGCAGTATTTT. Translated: CASSVSGTPSTDTQYF.

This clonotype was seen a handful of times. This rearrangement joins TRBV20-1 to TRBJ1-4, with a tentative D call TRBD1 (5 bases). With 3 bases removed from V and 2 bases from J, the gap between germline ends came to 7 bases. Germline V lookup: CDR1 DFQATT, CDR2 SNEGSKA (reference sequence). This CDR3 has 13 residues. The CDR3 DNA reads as TGCAGTGCTAGGCGACAGACTAATGAAAAACTGTTTTTT. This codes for CSARRQTNEKLFF.

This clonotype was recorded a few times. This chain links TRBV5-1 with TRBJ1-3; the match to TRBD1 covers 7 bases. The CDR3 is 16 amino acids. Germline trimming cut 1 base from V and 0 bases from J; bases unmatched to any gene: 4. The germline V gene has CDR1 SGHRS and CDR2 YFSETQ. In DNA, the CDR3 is TGCGCCAGCAGCTTGAATACAGGGGACTCTGGAAACACCATATATTTT. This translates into CASSLNTGDSGNTIYF.

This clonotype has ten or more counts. The CDR3 reads CASSPHRTYTDTQYF. The CDR3 coding sequence is TGTGCCAGTAGCCCTCATAGGACCTACACAGATACGCAGTATTTT. This sequence joins TRBV19 and TRBJ2-3; D gene ambiguous. Germline loops: CDR1 LNHDA, CDR2 SQIVND (reference sequence). V lost 6 bases to trimming and J lost 2 bases, with 15 bases between them. The CDR3 length is 15 residues.

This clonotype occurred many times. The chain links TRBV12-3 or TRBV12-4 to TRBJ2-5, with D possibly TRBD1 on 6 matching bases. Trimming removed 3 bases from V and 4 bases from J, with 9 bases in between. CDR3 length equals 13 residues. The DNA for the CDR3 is TGTGCCAGCAGTTTCGACAGGCGAGAGACCCAGTACTTC. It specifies CASSFDRRETQYF.